Following are 17 T cell receptor beta chains from one sample sequenced in a study of blood T cell repertoires in COVID-19. Only in-frame clones appear in the TCRdb table, and some are missing; sequencing was by immunoSEQ multiplex PCR. The data show about 180,000 clones, with roughly 78% seen just once and around 7% held by the top ten. The specimen sequenced was peripheral blood. The source of these receptors is a man in his 70s with active or convalescent COVID-19.

This chain uses TRBV24-1 with TRBJ2-3, with D possibly being TRBD1 (6 bases). The CDR3 length is 13 residues. Between the trimmed V and J ends, which lost 9 bases and 2 bases, there was a span of 11 bases. Germline values: CDR1 KGHDR, CDR2 SFDVKD. In DNA, the CDR3 is TGTGCCACCCTGGACAGAAACACAGATACGCAGTATTTT. Translating gives CATLDRNTDTQYF.

In this sample, this clone turned up once. This CDR3 is also generated by other DNA sequences in the sample. The chain uses TRBV3-1 (or the pseudogene TRBV3-2) and TRBJ1-1; the D gene is possibly TRBD1 (5 bases). The ends were cut back, 0 bases at V and 5 bases at J, with 7 bases in the middle. The CDR3 spans 13 residues. Germline V gene data show CDR1 as LGHDT and CDR2 as YNNKEL (reference sequence). DNA for the CDR3: TGTGCCAGCAGCCAAGATCGGGGGACTGAAGCTTTCTTT. This encodes CASSQDRGTEAFF.

V is TRBV5-8 and J is TRBJ2-3; unclear D gene. V shed 0 bases and J shed 0 bases, with 8 bases lying between them. Germline V gives CDR1 SGHTS, CDR2 YDEGEE. The CDR3 covers 15 residues. CDR3 sequence reads: CASSLGRSSTDTQYF. The CDR3 nucleotides read TGTGCCAGCAGCTTGGGGCGGTCTAGCACAGATACGCAGTATTTT. Full variable domain (missing parts from reference TRBV5-8 and TRBJ2-3): EAGVTQSPTHLIKTRGQQATLRCSPISGHTSVYWYQQALGLGLQFLLWYDEGEERNRGNFPPRFSGRQFPNYSSELNVNALELEDSALYLCASSLGRSSTDTQYFGPGTRLTVL.

J is TRBJ2-7 and V is TRBV5-8, with D possibly being TRBD2 (7 bases). The CDR3 is 15 amino acids. V was cut by 5 bases and J by 3 bases, with 18 bases left in between. Per the germline V gene, CDR1 is SGHTS and CDR2 is YDEGEE. CDR3 loop: CASSLGGQRSYEQYF. The DNA for the CDR3 is TGTGCCAGCAGTCTGGGGGGGCAGAGGAGCTACGAGCAGTACTTC.

The chain employs TRBV7-9 and TRBJ1-4; possibly TRBD1 for D (5 bases). Germline CDR1 SEHNR, CDR2 FQNEAQ (reference sequence). The ends were cut back, 5 bases at V and 7 bases at J, with 14 bases in the middle. This CDR3 has 14 residues. CDR3 loop: CASSRAGGAEKLFF. The DNA of the CDR3 is TGTGCCAGCAGCCGGGCCGGGGGAGCTGAAAAACTGTTTTTT.

This clone was seen a handful of times. The chain joins TRBV16 to TRBJ1-2; D call uncertain. The CDR3 runs 15 residues. The ends were cut back, 0 bases at V and 0 bases at J, with 8 bases in the middle. The germline V gene has CDR1 KGHSY and CDR2 FQNENV. CDR3 coding DNA: TGTGCCAGCAGCCAATCCACAGAAACTAACTATGGCTACACCTTC. It translates to CASSQSTETNYGYTF.

Here the CDR3 reads CASSFVGLPQGGLETQYF. CDR3 coding DNA: TGTGCCAGCAGCTTCGTGGGTCTTCCCCAGGGGGGCCTTGAGACCCAGTACTTC. The V call is TRBV5-5, the J call TRBJ2-5; maybe TRBD1 (7 bases). The ends were cut back, 2 bases at V and 5 bases at J, with 25 bases in the middle. There are 18 residues in the CDR3. Germline lookup yields CDR1 SGHKS and CDR2 YYEKEE (reference sequence).

The V gene is TRBV27, the J gene TRBJ1-6; the match to TRBD1 covers 8 bases. The V and J ends lost 7 bases and 8 bases, in that order; junction bases with no gene match: 7. The CDR3 has 14 residues. Germline V gene lookup returns CDR1 MNHEY and CDR2 SMNVEV (reference sequence). The DNA for the CDR3 is TGTGCCAGCAACAGGGGGAGGTCTGATTCACCCCTCCACTTT. Its translation is CASNRGRSDSPLHF.

The rearrangement uses TRBV9 and TRBJ2-1; weak D call: TRBD2 (6 bases). The CDR3 is made up of 16 amino acids. Germline V gene lookup returns CDR1 SGDLS and CDR2 YYNGEE. Between the trimmed V and J ends, which lost 2 bases and 2 bases, there was a span of 14 bases. The CDR3 bases are TGTGCCAGCAGCGTCAGCTCCGGGACTCCCTACAATGAGCAGTTCTTC. This encodes CASSVSSGTPYNEQFF.

The V and J genes are TRBV19 and TRBJ1-2, with D hard to call. Germline CDR1 and CDR2: LNHDA and SQIVND (reference sequence). The germline V and J ends were trimmed by 6 bases and 2 bases, with 16 bases remaining between them. The length of the CDR3 is 15 residues. The CDR3 nucleotides are TGTGCCAGTAGCGCGGAAGGACTGATGAACTATGGCTACACCTTC. Translating gives CASSAEGLMNYGYTF. The complete variable domain, with remaining parts taken from reference TRBV19 and TRBJ1-2, reads DGGITQSPKYLFRKEGQNVTLSCEQNLNHDAMYWYRQDPGQGLRLIYYSQIVNDFQKGDIAEGYSVSREKKESFPLTVTSAQKNPTAFYLCASSAEGLMNYGYTFGSGTRLTVV.

The rearrangement joins TRBV7-9 to TRBJ1-3; D remains ambiguous. V was cut by 5 bases and J by 4 bases, with 12 bases left in between. Germline CDR1 is SEHNR and CDR2 is FQNEAQ (reference sequence). The length of the CDR3 is 14 residues. The CDR3 DNA reads as TGTGCCAGCAGCCCTGAGGGTCCCGGAAACACCATATATTTT. It is translated as CASSPEGPGNTIYF.

With respect to this clone: Sequence at one end of the junction differs from germline and may be a read error. V and J are TRBV6-1 and TRBJ2-5, with 8 bases fitting TRBD2. CDR3 length: 16 residues. The germline gives CDR1 MNHNS, CDR2 SASEGT. Here the CDR3 DNA reads TGTGCCAGCACTGAACTCGGGCTAGCGGGCCAAGAGACCCAGTACTTC. Its protein product is CASTELGLAGQETQYF.

V is TRBV4-2 and J is TRBJ1-4, with D hard to call. Trimming left V 5 bases short and J 0 bases short, with 10 bases between. CDR1 is LGHNA, CDR2 YNFKEQ, per germline. This CDR3 contains 15 residues. The CDR3 sequence: CASSSHGATNEKLFF. The CDR3 bases are TGTGCCAGCAGCTCCCACGGAGCAACTAATGAAAAACTGTTTTTT.

The chain is built from TRBV4-3 and TRBJ1-4, with D tentatively TRBD1 (5 bases). CDR1 LGHNA and CDR2 YSLEER come from the germline V gene. The CDR3 spans 16 residues. V shed 0 bases and J shed 8 bases, with 16 bases lying between them. The CDR3 loop reads CASSQDQAGVGEKLFF. CDR3 coding DNA: TGCGCCAGCAGCCAAGATCAGGCGGGGGTGGGGGAAAAACTGTTTTTT.

The chain carries TRBV5-1 and TRBJ2-7; D possibly corresponds to TRBD2 (5 bases). The CDR3 consists of 14 residues. Germline V gives CDR1 SGHRS, CDR2 YFSETQ. V was pared by 4 bases and J by 2 bases, with 13 bases between. The CDR3 protein is CASSPGIGTYEQYF. The CDR3 bases are TGCGCCAGCAGCCCGGGAATAGGAACCTACGAGCAGTACTTC.

This sequence joins TRBV4-1 and TRBJ1-5; D is perhaps TRBD1 (6 bases). The CDR3 spans 15 residues. The germline CDR1 and CDR2 sequences are MGHRA and YSYEKL. V gave up 1 base and J gave up 6 bases, with 13 bases separating them. The CDR3 DNA reads as TGCGCCAGCAGCCAAGCTGGGGGCAATATTCAGCCCCAGCATTTT. This sequence encodes CASSQAGGNIQPQHF.

This clone was seen many times. The chain couples TRBV24-1 to TRBJ1-5; 7 nucleotides match TRBD1. Germline V gives CDR1 KGHDR, CDR2 SFDVKD. The CDR3 spans 18 residues. The trim removed 2 bases at V and 4 bases at J, leaving 13 bases unmatched. The CDR3 DNA reads as TGTGCCACCAGTGATTCGCGGGGCAAAAGGGGGCGGAATCAGCCCCAGCATTTT. Its protein is CATSDSRGKRGRNQPQHF.